The clone carrying this T cell receptor beta chain was found many times. Its antigen is as yet unknown. Arm-PCR of CDR3 regions and iRepertoire HTBI primers were the basis on which TCR beta libraries were built. A single record per CDR3 protein comes from TCRdb applying MiXCR to the multiplex PCR reads. Of hundreds of thousands of distinct CDR3 sequences listed, roughly 17% are singletons. This sample was taken from a study of regulatory T cells in long-lasting Graves disease. Overall study results and limits: Accuracy may have been reduced by the small sample size.

This CDR3 has 14 residues. CDR1 SGHAT and CDR2 FQNNGV come from the germline V gene. Trimming stripped 3 bases from V and 8 bases from J, with 13 bases between. Time point meaning: newly diagnosed GD, antithyroid drugs for less than 3 months. RNA from PBMCs was the source of the TCR library. A blood draw put roughly 10 milliliters of peripheral blood into EDTA tubes. Separately, the same data were catalogued under a study of T cells in Graves' hyperthyroidism and ophthalmopathy.

V is TRBV11-2 and J is TRBJ2-2; D gene ambiguous. The sequences come from peripheral blood mononuclear cells (PBMCs), collected at new diagnosis, from a patient treated with antithyroid drugs. This TCR came from a man in his forties or fifties with Graves disease. The CDR3 region has the DNA TGTGCCAGCAGCTTTGCCCACAATGGAGGGGAGCTGTTTTTT. Translation: CASSFAHNGGELFF.